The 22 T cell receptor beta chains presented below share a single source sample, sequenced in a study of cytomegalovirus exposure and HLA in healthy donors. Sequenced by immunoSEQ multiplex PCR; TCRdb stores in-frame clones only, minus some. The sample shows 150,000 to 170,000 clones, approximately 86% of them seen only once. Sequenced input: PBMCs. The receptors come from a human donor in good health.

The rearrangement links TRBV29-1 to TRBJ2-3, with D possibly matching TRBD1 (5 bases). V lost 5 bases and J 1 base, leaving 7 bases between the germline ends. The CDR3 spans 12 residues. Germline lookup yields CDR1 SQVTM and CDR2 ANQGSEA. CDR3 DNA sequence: TGCAGCGTTACACAGGGCACAGATACGCAGTATTTT. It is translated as CSVTQGTDTQYF.

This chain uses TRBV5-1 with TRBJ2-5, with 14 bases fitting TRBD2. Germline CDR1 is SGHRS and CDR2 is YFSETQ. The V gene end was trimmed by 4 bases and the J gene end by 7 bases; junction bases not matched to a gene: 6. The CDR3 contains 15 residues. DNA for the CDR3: TGCGCCAGCAGCAGGGGACTAGCGGGGGTTGGGACCCAGTACTTC. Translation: CASSRGLAGVGTQYF.

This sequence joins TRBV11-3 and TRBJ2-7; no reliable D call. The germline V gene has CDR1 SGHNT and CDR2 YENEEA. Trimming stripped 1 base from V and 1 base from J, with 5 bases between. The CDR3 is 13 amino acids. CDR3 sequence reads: CASSLALSYEQYF. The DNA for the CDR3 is TGTGCCAGCAGCTTAGCTTTGTCCTACGAGCAGTACTTC. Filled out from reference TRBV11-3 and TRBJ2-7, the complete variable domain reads EAGVVQSPRYKIIEKKQPVAFWCNPISGHNTLYWYLQNLGQGPELLIRYENEEAVDDSQLPKDRFSAERLKGVDSTLKIQPAELGDSAVYLCASSLALSYEQYFGPGTRLTVT.

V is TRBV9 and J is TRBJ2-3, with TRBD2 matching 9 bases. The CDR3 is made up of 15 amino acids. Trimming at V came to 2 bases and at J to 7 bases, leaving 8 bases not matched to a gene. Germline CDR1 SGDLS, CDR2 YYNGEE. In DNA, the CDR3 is TGTGCCAGCAGCGTCCTAATAGCGGGAGCAAATACGCAGTATTTT. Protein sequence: CASSVLIAGANTQYF.

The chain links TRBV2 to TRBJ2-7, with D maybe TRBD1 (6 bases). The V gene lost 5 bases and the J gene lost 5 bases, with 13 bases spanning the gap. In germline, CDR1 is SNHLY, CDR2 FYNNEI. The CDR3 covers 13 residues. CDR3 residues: CASSLQGADEQYF. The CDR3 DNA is TGTGCCAGCAGTCTACAGGGAGCCGACGAGCAGTACTTC.

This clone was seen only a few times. CDR3 amino acids: CASSLRSEAFF. In DNA form, the CDR3 reads TGTGCCAGCAGCTTGCGGTCTGAAGCTTTCTTT. The V and J genes are TRBV5-6 and TRBJ1-1; D uncertain. CDR3 length: 11 amino acids. From germline, CDR1 is SGHDT and CDR2 YYEEEE. V lost 1 base, J lost 6 bases, and 4 bases lay in between.

CDR3 sequence (DNA): TGTGCCAGCAGTGCCGGGACAGGGGGCTCTGGCTACACCTTC. Its translation: CASSAGTGGSGYTF. The chain joins TRBV27 to TRBJ1-2; 12 bases align to TRBD1. J gave up 7 bases and V 5 bases, and 5 bases lay outside the gene matches. The CDR3 sequence is 14 residues long. CDR1 and CDR2 from the germline V gene are MNHEY and SMNVEV (reference sequence).

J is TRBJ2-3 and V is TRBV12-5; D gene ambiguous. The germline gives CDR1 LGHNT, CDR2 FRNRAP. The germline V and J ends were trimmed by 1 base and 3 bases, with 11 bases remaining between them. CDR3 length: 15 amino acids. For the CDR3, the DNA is TGTGCTAGTGGTTTGGGGTATAGTCCTACAGATACGCAGTATTTT. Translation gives CASGLGYSPTDTQYF.

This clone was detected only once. The DNA for the CDR3 is TGTGCCAGCAGAAAACAGGGGAGTAACAATCAGCCCCAGCATTTT. As protein: CASRKQGSNNQPQHF. The J gene is TRBJ1-5, the V gene TRBV6-5; 7 positions agree with TRBD1. The CDR3 has 15 amino acids. The J segment lost 3 bases and the V segment lost 6 bases, leaving 8 bases of the junction unmatched. CDR1 and CDR2 (germline): MNHEY, SVGAGI.

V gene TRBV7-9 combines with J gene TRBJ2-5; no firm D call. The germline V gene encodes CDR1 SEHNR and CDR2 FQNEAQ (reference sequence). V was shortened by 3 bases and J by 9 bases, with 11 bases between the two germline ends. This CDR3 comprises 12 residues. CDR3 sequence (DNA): TGTGCCAGCAGCTTGGAGCACTTGGCCCAGTACTTC. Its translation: CASSLEHLAQYF.

Here the CDR3 reads CASSLNPGGRGKMNTEAFF. The CDR3 DNA reads as TGTGCCAGCAGCTTAAACCCAGGGGGCAGGGGCAAAATGAACACTGAAGCTTTCTTT. The chain is built from TRBV7-3 and TRBJ1-1; 8 bases are shared with TRBD1. The CDR3 loop spans 19 amino acids. The V gene's germline CDR1 is SGHTA and CDR2 FQGTGA. V lost 1 base to trimming and J lost 0 bases; unmatched junction nucleotides: 13.

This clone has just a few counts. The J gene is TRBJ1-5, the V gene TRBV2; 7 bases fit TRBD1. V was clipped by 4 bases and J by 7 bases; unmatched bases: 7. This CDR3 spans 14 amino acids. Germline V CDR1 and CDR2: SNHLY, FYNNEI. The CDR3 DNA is TGTGCCAGCAGTGGACAGGGAGGTCAACAGCCCCAGCATTTT. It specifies CASSGQGGQQPQHF.

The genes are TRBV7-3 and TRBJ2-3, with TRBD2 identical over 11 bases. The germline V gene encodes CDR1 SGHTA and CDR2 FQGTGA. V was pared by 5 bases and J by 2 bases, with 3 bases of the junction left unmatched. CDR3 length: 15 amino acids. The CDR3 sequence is CASSLTSGVTDTQYF. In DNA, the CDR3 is TGTGCCAGCAGCCTGACTAGCGGGGTCACAGATACGCAGTATTTT.

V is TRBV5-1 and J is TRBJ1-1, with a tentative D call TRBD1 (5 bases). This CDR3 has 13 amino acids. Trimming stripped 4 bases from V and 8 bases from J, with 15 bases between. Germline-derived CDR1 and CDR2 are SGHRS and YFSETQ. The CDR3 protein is CASSGGQGVEAFF. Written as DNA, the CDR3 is TGCGCCAGCAGCGGTGGACAAGGCGTAGAAGCTTTCTTT.

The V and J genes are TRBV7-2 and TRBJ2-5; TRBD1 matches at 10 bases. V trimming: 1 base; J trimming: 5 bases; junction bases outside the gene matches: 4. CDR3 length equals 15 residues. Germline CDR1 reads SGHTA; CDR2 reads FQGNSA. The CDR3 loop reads CASSLGQGAGETQYF. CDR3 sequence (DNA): TGTGCCAGCAGCTTAGGACAGGGGGCCGGCGAGACCCAGTACTTC.

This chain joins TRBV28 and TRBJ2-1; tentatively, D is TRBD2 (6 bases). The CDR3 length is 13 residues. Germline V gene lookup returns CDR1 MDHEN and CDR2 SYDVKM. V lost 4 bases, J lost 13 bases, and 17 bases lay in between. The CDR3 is CASSSGTPTVQFF. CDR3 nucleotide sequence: TGTGCCAGCAGTTCCGGGACTCCTACTGTCCAGTTCTTC.

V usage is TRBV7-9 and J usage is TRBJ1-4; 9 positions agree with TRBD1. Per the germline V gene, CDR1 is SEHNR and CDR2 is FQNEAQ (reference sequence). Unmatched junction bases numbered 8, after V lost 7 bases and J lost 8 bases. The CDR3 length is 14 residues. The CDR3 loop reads CASTKDRGGEKLFF. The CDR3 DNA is TGTGCCAGCACCAAGGACAGGGGCGGGGAAAAACTGTTTTTT.

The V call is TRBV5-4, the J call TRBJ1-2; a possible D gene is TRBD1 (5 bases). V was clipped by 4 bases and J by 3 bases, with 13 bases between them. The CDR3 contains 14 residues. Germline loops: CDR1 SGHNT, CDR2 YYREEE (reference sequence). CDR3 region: CASSPEQEHYGYTF. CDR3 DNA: TGTGCCAGCAGCCCAGAACAGGAGCACTATGGCTACACCTTC.

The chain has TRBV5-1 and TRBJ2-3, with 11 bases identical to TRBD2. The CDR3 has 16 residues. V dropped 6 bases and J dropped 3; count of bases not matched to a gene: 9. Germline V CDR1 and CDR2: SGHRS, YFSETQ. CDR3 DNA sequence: TGCGCCAGCATCCTTGGCCCTAGCGGGAGGACAGATACGCAGTATTTT. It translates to CASILGPSGRTDTQYF.

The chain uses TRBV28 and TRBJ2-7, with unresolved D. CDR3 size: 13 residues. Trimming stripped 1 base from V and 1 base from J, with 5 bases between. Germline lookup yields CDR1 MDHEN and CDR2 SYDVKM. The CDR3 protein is CASSLSLSYEQYF. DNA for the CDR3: TGTGCCAGCAGTTTATCCCTATCCTACGAGCAGTACTTC.

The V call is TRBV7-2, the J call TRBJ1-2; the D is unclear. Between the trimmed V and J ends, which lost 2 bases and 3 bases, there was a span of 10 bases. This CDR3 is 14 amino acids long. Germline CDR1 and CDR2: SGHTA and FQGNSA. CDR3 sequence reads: CASSLYPSDYGYTF. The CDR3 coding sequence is TGTGCCAGCAGCTTATACCCGAGCGACTATGGCTACACCTTC.

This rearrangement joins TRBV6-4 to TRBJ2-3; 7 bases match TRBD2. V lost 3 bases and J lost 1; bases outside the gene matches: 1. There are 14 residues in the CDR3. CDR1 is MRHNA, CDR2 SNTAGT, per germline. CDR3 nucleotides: TGTGCCAGCAGTGATCGGGGGGGCACAGATACGCAGTATTTT. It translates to CASSDRGGTDTQYF.